The present T cell receptor (beta chain) was sequenced within a study of CD8+ T cells in alopecia areata. In each case, RNA was isolated and then reverse transcribed into cDNA as the sequencing template. The assay was immunoSEQ multiplex PCR, and TCRdb's table has in-frame clones only and misses some. The data contain around 140,000 clones, more than 40% of them singletons. As part of sample collection, lesional scalp punch biopsies and peripheral blood were taken from alopecia areata patients. From germline, CDR1 is GTSNPN and CDR2 SVGIG (reference sequence). The V gene lost 6 bases and the J gene lost 1 base, with 12 bases spanning the gap. This CDR3 has 13 amino acids. This clone was counted once.

This TCR was recovered from a human donor with alopecia areata. The sequenced sample was CD4+ T cells sorted from blood. V gene TRBV30 combines with J gene TRBJ1-1, with D unclear. For the CDR3, the DNA is TGTGCCTGTCGGCGGGCATCGAACACTGAAGCTTTCTTT. Its protein is CACRRASNTEAFF.